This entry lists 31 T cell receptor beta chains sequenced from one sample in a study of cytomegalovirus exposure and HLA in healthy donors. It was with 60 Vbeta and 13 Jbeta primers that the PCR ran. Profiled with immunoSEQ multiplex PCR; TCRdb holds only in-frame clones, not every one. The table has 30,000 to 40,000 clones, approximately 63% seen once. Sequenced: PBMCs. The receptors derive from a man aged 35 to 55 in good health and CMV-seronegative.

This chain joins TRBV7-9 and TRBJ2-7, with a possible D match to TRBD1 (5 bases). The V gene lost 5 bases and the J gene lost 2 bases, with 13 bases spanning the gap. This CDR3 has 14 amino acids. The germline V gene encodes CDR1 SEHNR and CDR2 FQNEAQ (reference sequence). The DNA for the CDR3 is TGTGCCAGCAGCCTCCAGACAGCCACCTACGAGCAGTACTTC. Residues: CASSLQTATYEQYF.

The chain's CDR3 is CAISGGTENGYTF. The CDR3, as DNA: TGTGCCATCAGTGGAGGGACAGAGAATGGCTACACCTTC. The chain couples TRBV10-3 to TRBJ1-2; 7 bases fit TRBD1. After removal of 4 bases from V and 6 bases from J, the junction contained 5 bases not matched to a gene. CDR1 and CDR2 (germline): ENHRY, SYGVKD. The CDR3 loop spans 13 amino acids.

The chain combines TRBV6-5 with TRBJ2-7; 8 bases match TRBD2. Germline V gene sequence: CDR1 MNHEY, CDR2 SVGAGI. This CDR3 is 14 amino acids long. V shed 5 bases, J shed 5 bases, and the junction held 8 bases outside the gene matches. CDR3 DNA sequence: TGTGCCAGCAGTGCCCGACTAGCGAGCGACGAGCAGTACTTC. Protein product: CASSARLASDEQYF.

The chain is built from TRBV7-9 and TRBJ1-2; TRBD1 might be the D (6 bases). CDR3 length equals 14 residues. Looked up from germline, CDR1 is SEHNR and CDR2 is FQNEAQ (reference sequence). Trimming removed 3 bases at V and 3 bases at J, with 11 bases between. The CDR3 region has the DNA TGTGCCAGCAGCTTTGCAGGGGCTTACTATGGCTACACCTTC. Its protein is CASSFAGAYYGYTF. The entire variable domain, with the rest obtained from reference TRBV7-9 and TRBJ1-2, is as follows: DTGVSQNPRHKITKRGQNVTFRCDPISEHNRLYWYRQTLGQGPEFLTYFQNEAQLEKSRLLSDRFSAERPKGSFSTLEIQRTEQGDSAMYLCASSFAGAYYGYTFGSGTRLTVV.

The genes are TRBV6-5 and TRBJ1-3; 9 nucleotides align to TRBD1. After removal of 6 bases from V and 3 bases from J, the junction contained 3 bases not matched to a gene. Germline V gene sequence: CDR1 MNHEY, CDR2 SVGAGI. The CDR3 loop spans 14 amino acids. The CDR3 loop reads CASSWGQGGNTIYF. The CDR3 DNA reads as TGTGCCAGCAGCTGGGGACAGGGTGGAAACACCATATATTTT.

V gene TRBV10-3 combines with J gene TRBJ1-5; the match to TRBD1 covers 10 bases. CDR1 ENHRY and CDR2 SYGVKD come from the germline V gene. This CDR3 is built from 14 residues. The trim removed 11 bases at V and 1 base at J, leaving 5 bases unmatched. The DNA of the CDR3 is TGTGCCGGCGGGACAGGGGACAGCAATCAGCCCCAGCATTTT. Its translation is CAGGTGDSNQPQHF.

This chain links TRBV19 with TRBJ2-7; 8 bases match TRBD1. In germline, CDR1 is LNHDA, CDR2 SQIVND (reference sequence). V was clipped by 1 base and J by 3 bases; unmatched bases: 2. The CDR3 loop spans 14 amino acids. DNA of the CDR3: TGTGCCAGTAGTATAGGGACAGGGTACTACGAGCAGTACTTC. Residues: CASSIGTGYYEQYF.

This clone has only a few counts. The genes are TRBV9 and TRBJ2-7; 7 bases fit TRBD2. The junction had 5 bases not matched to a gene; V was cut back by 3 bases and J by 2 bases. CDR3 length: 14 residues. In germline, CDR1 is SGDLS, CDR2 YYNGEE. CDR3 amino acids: CASSASAGTYEQYF. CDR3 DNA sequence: TGTGCCAGCAGCGCCTCAGCGGGAACCTACGAGCAGTACTTC.

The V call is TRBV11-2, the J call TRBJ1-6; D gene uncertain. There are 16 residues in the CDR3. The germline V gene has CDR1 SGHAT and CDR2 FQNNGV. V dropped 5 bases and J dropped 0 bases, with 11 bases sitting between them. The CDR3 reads CASSKLASSYNSPLHF. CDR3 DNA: TGTGCCAGCAGCAAGCTTGCGAGCTCCTATAATTCACCCCTCCACTTT.

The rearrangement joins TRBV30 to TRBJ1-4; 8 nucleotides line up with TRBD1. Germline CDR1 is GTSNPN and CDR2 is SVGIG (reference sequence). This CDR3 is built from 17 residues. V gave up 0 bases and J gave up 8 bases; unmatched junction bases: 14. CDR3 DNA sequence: TGTGCCTGGAGTGTACGAGGACAGGGAAGTTTCGGCGAAAAACTGTTTTTT. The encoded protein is CAWSVRGQGSFGEKLFF.

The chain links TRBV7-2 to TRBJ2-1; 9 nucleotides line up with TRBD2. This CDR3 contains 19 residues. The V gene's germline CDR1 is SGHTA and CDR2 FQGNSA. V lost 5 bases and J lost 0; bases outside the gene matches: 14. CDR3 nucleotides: TGTGCCAGCAGCCCTAGAGGGGCGGCGGGGGGGGCCTCCTACAATGAGCAGTTCTTC. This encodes CASSPRGAAGGASYNEQFF.

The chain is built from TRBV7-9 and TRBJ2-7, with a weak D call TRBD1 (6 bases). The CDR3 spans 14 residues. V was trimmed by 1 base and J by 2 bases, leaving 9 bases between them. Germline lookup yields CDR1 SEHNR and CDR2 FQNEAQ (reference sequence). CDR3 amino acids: CASSLGDTTYEQYF. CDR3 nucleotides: TGTGCCAGCAGCTTAGGGGACACTACCTACGAGCAGTACTTC.

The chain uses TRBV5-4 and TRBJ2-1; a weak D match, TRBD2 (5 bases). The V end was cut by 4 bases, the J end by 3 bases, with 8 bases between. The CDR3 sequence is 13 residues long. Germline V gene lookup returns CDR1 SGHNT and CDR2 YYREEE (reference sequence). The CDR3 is CASSIGLYNEQFF. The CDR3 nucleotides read TGTGCCAGCAGCATTGGACTCTACAATGAGCAGTTCTTC.

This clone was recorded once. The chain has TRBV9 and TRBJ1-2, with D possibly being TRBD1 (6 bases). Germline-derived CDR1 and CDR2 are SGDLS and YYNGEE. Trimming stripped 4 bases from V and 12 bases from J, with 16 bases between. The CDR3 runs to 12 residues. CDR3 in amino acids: CASSRGTGADTF. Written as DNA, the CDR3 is TGTGCCAGCAGCAGGGGGACGGGTGCGGACACCTTC.

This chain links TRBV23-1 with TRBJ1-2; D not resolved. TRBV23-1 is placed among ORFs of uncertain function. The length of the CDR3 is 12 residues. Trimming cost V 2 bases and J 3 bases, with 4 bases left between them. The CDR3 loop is CASSQRDYGYTF. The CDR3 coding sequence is TGCGCCAGCAGTCAAAGAGACTATGGCTACACCTTC.

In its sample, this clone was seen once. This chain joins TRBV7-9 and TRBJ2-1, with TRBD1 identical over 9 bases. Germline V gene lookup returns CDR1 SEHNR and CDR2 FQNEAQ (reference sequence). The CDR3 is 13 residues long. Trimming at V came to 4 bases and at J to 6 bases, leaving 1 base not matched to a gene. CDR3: CASSWGQGNEQFF. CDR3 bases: TGTGCCAGCAGCTGGGGACAGGGCAATGAGCAGTTCTTC.

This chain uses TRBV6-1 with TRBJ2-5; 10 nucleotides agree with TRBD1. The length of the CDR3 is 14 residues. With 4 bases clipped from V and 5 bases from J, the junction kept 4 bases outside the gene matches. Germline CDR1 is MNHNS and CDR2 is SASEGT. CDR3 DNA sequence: TGTGCCAGCAGTGCCTGGGGACAGGGGGAGACCCAGTACTTC. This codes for CASSAWGQGETQYF.

CDR3 residues: CASSLRPQEETQYF. The CDR3 region has the DNA TGTGCCAGCAGCTTACGTCCACAAGAAGAGACCCAGTACTTC. V and J are TRBV13 and TRBJ2-5; no definite D call. The germline CDR1 and CDR2 sequences are PRHDT and FYEKMQ (reference sequence). The CDR3 length is 14 residues. V was pared by 2 bases and J by 3 bases, with 10 bases between.

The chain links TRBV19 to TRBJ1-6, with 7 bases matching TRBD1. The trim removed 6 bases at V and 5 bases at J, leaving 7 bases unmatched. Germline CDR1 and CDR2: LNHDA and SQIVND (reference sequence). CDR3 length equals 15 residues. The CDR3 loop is CASSQGQVNNSPLHF. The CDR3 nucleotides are TGTGCCAGTAGCCAAGGACAGGTCAATAATTCACCCCTCCACTTT. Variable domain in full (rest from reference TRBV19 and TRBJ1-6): DGGITQSPKYLFRKEGQNVTLSCEQNLNHDAMYWYRQDPGQGLRLIYYSQIVNDFQKGDIAEGYSVSREKKESFPLTVTSAQKNPTAFYLCASSQGQVNNSPLHFGNGTRLTVT.

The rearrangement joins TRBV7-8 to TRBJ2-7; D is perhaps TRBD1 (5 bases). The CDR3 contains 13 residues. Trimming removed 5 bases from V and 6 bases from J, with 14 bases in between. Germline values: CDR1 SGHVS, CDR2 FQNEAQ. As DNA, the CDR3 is TGTGCCAGCAGCCCAGGGATTTTACTCGAGCAGTACTTC. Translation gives CASSPGILLEQYF.

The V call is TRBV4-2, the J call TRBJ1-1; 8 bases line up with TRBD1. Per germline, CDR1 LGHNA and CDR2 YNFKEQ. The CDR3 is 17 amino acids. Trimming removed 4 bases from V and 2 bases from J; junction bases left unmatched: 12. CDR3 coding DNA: TGTGCCAGCAGCCTCCGAGGACAGGGTGGACCCAACACTGAAGCTTTCTTT. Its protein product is CASSLRGQGGPNTEAFF.

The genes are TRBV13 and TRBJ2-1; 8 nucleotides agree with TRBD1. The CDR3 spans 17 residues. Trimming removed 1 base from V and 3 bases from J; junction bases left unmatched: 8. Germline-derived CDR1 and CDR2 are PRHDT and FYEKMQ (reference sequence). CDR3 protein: CASSLVTGTGFYNEQFF. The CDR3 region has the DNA TGTGCCAGCAGCTTAGTTACTGGGACAGGCTTCTACAATGAGCAGTTCTTC.

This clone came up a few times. CDR3 bases: TGCGCCAGCAGCCAGCAGACAGGGAGCACCGGGGAGCTGTTTTTT. It encodes CASSQQTGSTGELFF. V usage is TRBV4-1 and J usage is TRBJ2-2; 7 bases match TRBD1. Looked up from germline, CDR1 is MGHRA and CDR2 is YSYEKL. The CDR3 contains 15 residues. V was pared by 3 bases and J by 4 bases, with 5 bases of the junction left unmatched.

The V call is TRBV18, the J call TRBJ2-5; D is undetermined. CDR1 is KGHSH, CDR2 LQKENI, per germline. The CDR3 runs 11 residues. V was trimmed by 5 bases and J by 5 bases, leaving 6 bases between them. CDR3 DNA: TGTGCCAGCTCATCCGGGGAGACCCAGTACTTC. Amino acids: CASSSGETQYF.

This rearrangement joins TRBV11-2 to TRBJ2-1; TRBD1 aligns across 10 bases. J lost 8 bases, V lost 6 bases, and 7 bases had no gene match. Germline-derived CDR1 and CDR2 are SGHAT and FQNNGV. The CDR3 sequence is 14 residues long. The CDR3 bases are TGTGCCAGCAGAAAAGGACAGGGGGAACATGAGCAGTTCTTC. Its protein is CASRKGQGEHEQFF. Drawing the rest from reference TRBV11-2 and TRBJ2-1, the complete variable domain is EAGVAQSPRYKIIEKRQSVAFWCNPISGHATLYWYQQILGQGPKLLIQFQNNGVVDDSQLPKDRFSAERLKGVDSTLKIQPAKLEDSAVYLCASRKGQGEHEQFFGPGTRLTVL.

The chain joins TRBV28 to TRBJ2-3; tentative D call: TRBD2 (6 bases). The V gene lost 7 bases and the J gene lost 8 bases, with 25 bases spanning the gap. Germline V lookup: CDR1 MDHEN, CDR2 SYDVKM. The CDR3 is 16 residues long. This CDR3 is CASTLGGAPRFGTQYF. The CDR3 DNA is TGTGCCAGCACTCTCGGGGGAGCTCCACGGTTTGGTACGCAGTATTTT.

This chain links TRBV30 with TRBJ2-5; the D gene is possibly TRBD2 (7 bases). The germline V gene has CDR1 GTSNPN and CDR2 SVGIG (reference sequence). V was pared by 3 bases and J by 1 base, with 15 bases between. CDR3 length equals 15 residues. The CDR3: CAWSGGQGRQETQYF. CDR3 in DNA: TGTGCCTGGAGCGGGGGGCAGGGTCGCCAAGAGACCCAGTACTTC.

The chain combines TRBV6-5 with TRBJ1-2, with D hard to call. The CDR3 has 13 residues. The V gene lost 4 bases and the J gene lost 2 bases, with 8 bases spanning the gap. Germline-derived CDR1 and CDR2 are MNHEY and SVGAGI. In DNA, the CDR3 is TGTGCCAGCAGTTTAGACACCAACTATGGCTACACCTTC. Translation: CASSLDTNYGYTF.

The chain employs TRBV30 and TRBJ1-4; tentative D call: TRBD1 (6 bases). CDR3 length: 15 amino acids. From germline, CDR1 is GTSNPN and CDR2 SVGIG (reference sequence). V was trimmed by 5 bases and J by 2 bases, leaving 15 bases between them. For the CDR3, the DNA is TGTGCCTGGGACAAAAGGGGGTCGACTAATGAAAAACTGTTTTTT. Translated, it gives CAWDKRGSTNEKLFF.

The CDR3 DNA is TGTGCCAGCAGTCCCTGGCGGGGCGACTACGAGCAGTACTTC. It specifies CASSPWRGDYEQYF. The chain carries TRBV6-1 and TRBJ2-7; D is possibly TRBD2 (6 bases). Germline V gives CDR1 MNHNS, CDR2 SASEGT. The CDR3 loop spans 14 amino acids. The V gene lost 5 bases and the J gene lost 3 bases, with 14 bases spanning the gap.

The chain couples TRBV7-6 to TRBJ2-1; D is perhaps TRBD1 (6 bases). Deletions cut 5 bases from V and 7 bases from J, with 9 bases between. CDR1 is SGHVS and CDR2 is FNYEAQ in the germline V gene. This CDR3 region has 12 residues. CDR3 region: CASSERGNEQFF. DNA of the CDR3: TGTGCCAGCAGCGAAAGGGGGAATGAGCAGTTCTTC. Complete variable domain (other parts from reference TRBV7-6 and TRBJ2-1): GAGVSQSPRYKVTKRGQDVALRCDPISGHVSLYWYRQALGQGPEFLTYFNYEAQQDKSGLPNDRFSAERPEGSISTLTIQRTEQRDSAMYRCASSERGNEQFFGPGTRLTVL.